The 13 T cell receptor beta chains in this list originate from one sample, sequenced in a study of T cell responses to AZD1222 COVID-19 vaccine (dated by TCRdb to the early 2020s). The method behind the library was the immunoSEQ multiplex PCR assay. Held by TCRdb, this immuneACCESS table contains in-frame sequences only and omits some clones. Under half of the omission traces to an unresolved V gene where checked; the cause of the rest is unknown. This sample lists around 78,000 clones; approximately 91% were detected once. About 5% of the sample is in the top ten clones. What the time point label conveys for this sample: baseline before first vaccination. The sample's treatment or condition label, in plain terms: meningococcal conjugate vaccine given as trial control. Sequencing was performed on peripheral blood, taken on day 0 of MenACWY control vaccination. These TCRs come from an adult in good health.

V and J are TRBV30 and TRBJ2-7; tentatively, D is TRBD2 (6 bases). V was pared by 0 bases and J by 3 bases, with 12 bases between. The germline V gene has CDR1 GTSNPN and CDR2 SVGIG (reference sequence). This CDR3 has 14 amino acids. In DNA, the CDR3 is TGTGCCTGGAGTGTGGGTTCGGGGGTCTACGAGCAGTACTTC. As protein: CAWSVGSGVYEQYF.

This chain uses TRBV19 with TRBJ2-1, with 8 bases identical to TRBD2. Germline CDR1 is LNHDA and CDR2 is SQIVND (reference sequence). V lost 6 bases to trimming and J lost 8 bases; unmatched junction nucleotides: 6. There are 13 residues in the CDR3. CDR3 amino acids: CASSLTSVDEQFF. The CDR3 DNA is TGTGCCAGTAGCCTGACTAGCGTGGATGAGCAGTTCTTC.

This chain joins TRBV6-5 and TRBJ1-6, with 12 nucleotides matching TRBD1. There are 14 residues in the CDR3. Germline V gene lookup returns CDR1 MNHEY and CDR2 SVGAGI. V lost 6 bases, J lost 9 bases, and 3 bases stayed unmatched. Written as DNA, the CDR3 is TGTGCCAGCAGGGGACAGGGGGCAGGTTCACCCCTCCACTTT. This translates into CASRGQGAGSPLHF.

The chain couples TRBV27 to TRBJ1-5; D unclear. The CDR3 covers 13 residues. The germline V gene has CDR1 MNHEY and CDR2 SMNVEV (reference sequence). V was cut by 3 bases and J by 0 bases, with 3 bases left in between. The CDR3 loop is CASSFDSNQPQHF. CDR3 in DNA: TGTGCCAGCAGTTTCGATAGCAATCAGCCCCAGCATTTT.

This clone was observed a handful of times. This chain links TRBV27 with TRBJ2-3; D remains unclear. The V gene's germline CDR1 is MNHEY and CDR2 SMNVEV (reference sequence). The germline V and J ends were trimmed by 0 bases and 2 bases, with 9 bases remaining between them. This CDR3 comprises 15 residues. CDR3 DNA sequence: TGTGCCAGCAGTTTATCGAGTTGGGCCACAGATACGCAGTATTTT. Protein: CASSLSSWATDTQYF.

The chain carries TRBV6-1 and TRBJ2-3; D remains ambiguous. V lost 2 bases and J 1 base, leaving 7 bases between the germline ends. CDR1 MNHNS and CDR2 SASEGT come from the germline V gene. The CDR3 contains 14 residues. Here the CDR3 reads CASSERRRTDTQYF. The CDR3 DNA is TGTGCCAGCAGTGAACGAAGGCGCACAGATACGCAGTATTTT.

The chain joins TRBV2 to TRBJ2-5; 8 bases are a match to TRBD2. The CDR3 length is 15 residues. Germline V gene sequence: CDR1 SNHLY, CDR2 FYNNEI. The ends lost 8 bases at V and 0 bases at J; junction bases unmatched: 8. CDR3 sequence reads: CASEKRGIYQETQYF. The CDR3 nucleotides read TGTGCCAGCGAGAAGCGGGGGATTTACCAAGAGACCCAGTACTTC.

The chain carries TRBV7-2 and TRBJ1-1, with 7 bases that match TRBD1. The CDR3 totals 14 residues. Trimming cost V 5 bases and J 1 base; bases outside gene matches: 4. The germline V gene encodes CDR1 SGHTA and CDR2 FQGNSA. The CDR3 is CASSTRQGNTEAFF. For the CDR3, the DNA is TGTGCCAGCAGCACTCGACAGGGGAACACTGAAGCTTTCTTT. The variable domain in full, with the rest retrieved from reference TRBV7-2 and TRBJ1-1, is GAGVSQSPSNKVTEKGKDVELRCDPISGHTALYWYRQSLGQGLEFLIYFQGNSAPDKSGLPSDRFSAERTGGSVSTLTIQRTQQEDSAVYLCASSTRQGNTEAFFGQGTRLTVV.

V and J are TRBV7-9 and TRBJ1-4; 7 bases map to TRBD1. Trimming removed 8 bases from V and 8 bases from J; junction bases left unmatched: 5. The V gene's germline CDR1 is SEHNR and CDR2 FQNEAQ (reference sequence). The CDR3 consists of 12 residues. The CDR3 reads CASSAGGEKLFF. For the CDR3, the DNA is TGTGCCAGCTCTGCAGGGGGGGAAAAACTGTTTTTT.

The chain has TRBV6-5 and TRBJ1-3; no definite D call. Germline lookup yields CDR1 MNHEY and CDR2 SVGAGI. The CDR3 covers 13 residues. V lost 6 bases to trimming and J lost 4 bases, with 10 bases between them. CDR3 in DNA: TGTGCCAGCAGACCCTATGGGGGAAACACCATATATTTT. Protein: CASRPYGGNTIYF.

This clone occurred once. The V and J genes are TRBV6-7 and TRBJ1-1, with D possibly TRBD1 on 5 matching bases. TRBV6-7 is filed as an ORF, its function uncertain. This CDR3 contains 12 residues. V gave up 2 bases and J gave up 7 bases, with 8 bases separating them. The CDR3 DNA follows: TGTGCCAGCAGTTACCCAGGGATTGAAGCTTTCTTT. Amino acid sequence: CASSYPGIEAFF.

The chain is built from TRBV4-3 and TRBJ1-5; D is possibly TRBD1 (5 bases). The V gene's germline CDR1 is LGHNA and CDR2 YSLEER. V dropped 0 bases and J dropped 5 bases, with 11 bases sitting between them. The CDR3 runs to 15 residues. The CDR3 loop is CASSQDLLGDQPQHF. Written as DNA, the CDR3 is TGCGCCAGCAGCCAAGATTTATTGGGGGATCAGCCCCAGCATTTT.

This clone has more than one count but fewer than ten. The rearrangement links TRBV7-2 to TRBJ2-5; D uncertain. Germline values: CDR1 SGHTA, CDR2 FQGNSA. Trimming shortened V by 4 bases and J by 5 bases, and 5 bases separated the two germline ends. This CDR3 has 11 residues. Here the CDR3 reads CASSSEETQYF. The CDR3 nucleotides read TGTGCCAGCAGCTCCGAGGAGACCCAGTACTTC.